This TCR beta chain was recovered during a study of blood T cell repertoires in COVID-19. Study background: The United States, Italy and Spain provided the acute and convalescent COVID-19 samples.

How the authors handled the data: Estimates of nucleated cell counts were drawn from the amplification of reference gene primers. Sequenced by immunoSEQ multiplex PCR; TCRdb stores in-frame clones only, minus some. V, J and clone size are taken as reported in that table, and D and trimming were inferred from the DNA itself. The table has 360,000 or so clones, roughly 87% seen once. The V gene's germline CDR1 is SGHDT and CDR2 YYEEEE. Trimming removed 0 bases from V and 9 bases from J, with 12 bases in between. The CDR3 is 13 amino acids. Two negative PCRs, clearance, or symptom resolution were required of recovered Cohort 3 donors.

This TCR was sampled from a woman aged 50 to 60 who had recovered from COVID-19. The V and J genes are TRBV5-6 and TRBJ1-1; D unclear. Sequencing used PBMCs or T cells enriched from blood (not recorded which). The CDR3, as DNA: TGTGCCAGCAGCTTGGAAGCAGGTTCAAAAGCTTTCTTT. It codes for CASSLEAGSKAFF. The full variable domain, with the rest looked up from reference TRBV5-6 and TRBJ1-1, is DAGVTQSPTHLIKTRGQQVTLRCSPKSGHDTVSWYQQALGQGPQFIFQYYEEEERQRGNFPDRFSGHQFPNYSSELNVNALLLGDSALYLCASSLEAGSKAFFGQGTRLTVV.